What follows describes a single T cell receptor (beta chain). These data belong to a study of cytomegalovirus exposure and HLA in healthy donors. The CDR3 is 14 residues long. Between the trimmed V and J ends, which lost 6 bases and 3 bases, there was a span of 16 bases. Germline V lookup: CDR1 SQVTM, CDR2 ANQGSEA. 13 Jbeta primers and 60 Vbeta primers were used for the PCR. Profiling relied on immunoSEQ multiplex PCR, and the TCRdb table lists in-frame clones only, not all of them. The sample consists of some 150,000 clones, roughly 85% of them appearing once. The specimen sequenced was PBMCs. The V gene is TRBV29-1, the J gene TRBJ2-3, with TRBD2 as a possible D gene (6 bases). The sequence was collected from a middle-aged man in good health and CMV-seropositive. In nucleotides, the CDR3 is TGCAGCGTGGGGACTGGTTGGAGTACAGATACGCAGTATTTT. Encoded protein: CSVGTGWSTDTQYF.